The subject of this entry is one TCR beta chain. Its antigen is not known. This sample is part of a study of OX40 agonist ivuxolimab in advanced cancers. Turning to the study itself: Intravenous ivuxolimab at 0.01 to 10 mg/kg was given to patients every 2 weeks.

Sequencing was performed with immunoSEQ multiplex PCR; in TCRdb, only in-frame clones are kept and a portion is missing. There are around 81,000 clones in the sample; roughly 88% occur only once, and approximately 1% lies in the top ten. Trimming shortened V by 7 bases and J by 10 bases, and 22 bases separated the two germline ends. The CDR3 runs to 14 residues. In germline, CDR1 is MDHEN, CDR2 SYDVKM. Autoimmune disease history or systemic immunosuppression was exclusionary. The investigators sampled blood at baseline, at cycle 4 day 1, and at cycle 7 day 1. Study-level points and caveats: The mean number of expanded clones was higher in CD8+ T cells than in CD4+.

The material sequenced was CD4+ or CD8+ T cells sorted from blood, taken in a trial of the OX40 agonist ivuxolimab. This sequence joins TRBV28 and TRBJ1-1, with D uncertain. The TCR sequence derives from an adult with an advanced solid tumor such as melanoma, head and neck, liver or kidney cancer. The CDR3 protein is CASTPDGTMRSAFF. CDR3 bases: TGTGCCAGCACCCCGGACGGTACTATGAGATCAGCTTTCTTT.